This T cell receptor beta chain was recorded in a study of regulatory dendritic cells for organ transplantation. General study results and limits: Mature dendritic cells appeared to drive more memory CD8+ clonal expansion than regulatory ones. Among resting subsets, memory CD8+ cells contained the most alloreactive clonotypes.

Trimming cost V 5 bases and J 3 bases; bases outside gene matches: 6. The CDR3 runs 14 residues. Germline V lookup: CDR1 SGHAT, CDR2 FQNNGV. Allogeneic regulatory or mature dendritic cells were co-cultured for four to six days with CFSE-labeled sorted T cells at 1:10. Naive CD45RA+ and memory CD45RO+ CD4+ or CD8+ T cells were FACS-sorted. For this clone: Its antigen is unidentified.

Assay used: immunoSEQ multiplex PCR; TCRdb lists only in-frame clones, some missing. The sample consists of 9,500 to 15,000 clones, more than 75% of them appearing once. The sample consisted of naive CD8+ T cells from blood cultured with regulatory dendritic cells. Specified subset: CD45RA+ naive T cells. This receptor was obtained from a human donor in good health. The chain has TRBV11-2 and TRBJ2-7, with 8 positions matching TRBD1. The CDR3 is CASSMTGVDYEQYF. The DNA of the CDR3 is TGTGCCAGCAGCATGACAGGGGTGGACTACGAGCAGTACTTC.